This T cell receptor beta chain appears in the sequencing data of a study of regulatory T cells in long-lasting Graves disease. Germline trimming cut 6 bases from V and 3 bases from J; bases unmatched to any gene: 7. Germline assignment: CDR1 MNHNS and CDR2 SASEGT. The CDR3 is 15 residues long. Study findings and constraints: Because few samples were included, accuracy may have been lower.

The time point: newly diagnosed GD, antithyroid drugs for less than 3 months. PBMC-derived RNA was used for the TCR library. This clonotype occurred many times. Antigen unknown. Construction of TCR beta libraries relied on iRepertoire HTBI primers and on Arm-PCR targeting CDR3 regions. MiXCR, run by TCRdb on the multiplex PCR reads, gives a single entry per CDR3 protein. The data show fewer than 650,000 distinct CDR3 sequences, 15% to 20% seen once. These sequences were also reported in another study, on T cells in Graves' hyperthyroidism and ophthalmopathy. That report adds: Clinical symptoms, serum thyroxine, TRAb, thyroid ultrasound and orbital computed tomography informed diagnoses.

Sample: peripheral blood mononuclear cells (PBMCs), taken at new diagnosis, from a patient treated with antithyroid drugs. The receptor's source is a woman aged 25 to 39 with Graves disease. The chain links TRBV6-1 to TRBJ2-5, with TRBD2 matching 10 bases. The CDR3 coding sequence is TGTGCCAGCAGCAACAGACTAGCGGGTAAAGAGACCCAGTACTTC. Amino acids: CASSNRLAGKETQYF.